Listed below are T cell receptor beta chains from one sample, sequenced in a study of blood T cell repertoires in COVID-19. Libraries were prepared by immunoSEQ multiplex PCR; TCRdb keeps only in-frame clonotypes and omits some of them. The sample has fewer than 250,000 clones; approximately 90% are singletons. The sample consisted of PBMCs or T cells enriched from blood (not recorded which). Receptor source: a woman in her twenties or thirties with acute COVID-19. The CDR3 runs from the conserved cysteine through the conserved F or W. Each record gives: V gene, J gene, D gene, clone size, CDR3 DNA, CDR3 protein. The D gene is left open where the match is weak. Not every row has a clone size; where given, it reads once, few, many or a size class.

V: TRBV7-2; J: TRBJ1-1; D: -; size: -; DNA: TGTGCCAGCAATCCTGGCTCGAACACTGAAGCTTTCTTT; CDR3: CASNPGSNTEAFF
V: TRBV5-4; J: TRBJ2-1; D: -; size: -; DNA: TGTGCCAGCAGCTTCAGAGGGGGTGACTACAATGAGCAGTTCTTC; CDR3: CASSFRGGDYNEQFF
V: TRBV5-5; J: TRBJ1-2; D: TRBD1; size: -; DNA: TGTGCCAGCAGCTCGCCGGGACAGGGGTCGGGCTACACCTTC; CDR3: CASSSPGQGSGYTF
V: TRBV27; J: TRBJ1-2; D: -; size: -; DNA: TGTGCCAGCAGCCCTGGACAGACCTATGGCTACACCTTC; CDR3: CASSPGQTYGYTF
V: TRBV12-5; J: TRBJ2-3; D: TRBD1; size: -; DNA: TGTGCTAGTGGTCTCACGGGACAGGGTGAAGATACGCAGTATTTT; CDR3: CASGLTGQGEDTQYF
V: TRBV4-1; J: TRBJ1-1; D: -; size: -; DNA: TGCGCCAGCAGCCAATTGCCGGGGGATAAAGCTTTCTTT; CDR3: CASSQLPGDKAFF
V: TRBV7-7; J: TRBJ2-2; D: -; size: few; DNA: TGTGCTAGCAGCTTAACGGCGGGGGCGGACACCGGGGAGCTGTTTTTT; CDR3: CASSLTAGADTGELFF
V: TRBV4-1; J: TRBJ1-3; D: -; size: -; DNA: TGCGCCAGCAGCCATAGACAGAGCCCCTCTGGAAACACCATATATTTT; CDR3: CASSHRQSPSGNTIYF
V: TRBV9; J: TRBJ2-3; D: TRBD2; size: -; DNA: TGTGCCAGCAGTCCTCTAGCGGGGGGGTACACAGATACGCAGTATTTT; CDR3: CASSPLAGGYTDTQYF
V: TRBV4-1; J: TRBJ1-1; D: -; size: -; DNA: TGCGCCAGCAGCCAAGTTTCGGCAGCGATGAACACTGAAGCTTTCTTT; CDR3: CASSQVSAAMNTEAFF
V: TRBV7-2; J: TRBJ1-1; D: -; size: -; DNA: TGTGCCAGCAGCTGGGATGGTTTCGGGAGGACTGAAGCTTTCTTT; CDR3: CASSWDGFGRTEAFF
V: TRBV7-6; J: TRBJ1-2; D: TRBD1; size: -; DNA: TGTGCCAGCAGCTTAGAAGCCGGGACAGGGGGGGGTGGCTACACCTTC; CDR3: CASSLEAGTGGGGYTF
V: TRBV19; J: TRBJ1-2; D: -; size: -; DNA: TGTGCCAGTAGTCGAGGACAAACCTATGGCTACACCTTC; CDR3: CASSRGQTYGYTF
V: TRBV4-1; J: TRBJ2-3; D: TRBD2; size: -; DNA: TGCGCCAGCAGCCAAGGGCGGGGGGGCGGCACAGATACGCAGTATTTT; CDR3: CASSQGRGGGTDTQYF
V: TRBV3-1/TRBV3-2; J: TRBJ1-2; D: -; size: -; DNA: TGTGCCAGCAGCCAAATTGAGACAGATGCTTCCTATGGCTACACCTTC; CDR3: CASSQIETDASYGYTF
V: TRBV27; J: TRBJ2-7; D: TRBD1; size: -; DNA: TGTGCCAGCAGTTTCTACAGGGGAAGCGAGCAGTACTTC; CDR3: CASSFYRGSEQYF
V: TRBV5-4; J: TRBJ1-2; D: TRBD1; size: -; DNA: TGTGCCAGCAGCTCAGGGGGGCAGGTGCCCTATGGCTACACCTTC; CDR3: CASSSGGQVPYGYTF
V: TRBV5-1; J: TRBJ2-7; D: TRBD2; size: -; DNA: TGCGCCAGCAGCCCCGGGGGGGCCGGATACGAGCAGTACTTC; CDR3: CASSPGGAGYEQYF
V: TRBV19; J: TRBJ1-1; D: TRBD1; size: -; DNA: TGTGCCAGTGTACCGGGACAGGAAGTAGGTGAAGCTTTCTTT; CDR3: CASVPGQEVGEAFF
V: TRBV30; J: TRBJ1-1; D: -; size: -; DNA: TGTGCCTGGGGAACAAACACTGAAGCTTTCTTT; CDR3: CAWGTNTEAFF
V: TRBV2; J: TRBJ1-5; D: -; size: -; DNA: TGTGCCAGCAGTGAACCTTACGGGGGGCTTAGCAATCAGCCCCAGCATTTT; CDR3: CASSEPYGGLSNQPQHF
V: TRBV11-3; J: TRBJ1-1; D: TRBD1; size: -; DNA: TGTGCCAGCAGCTTAGGGGACAGGGGCTCTGAAGCTTTCTTT; CDR3: CASSLGDRGSEAFF
V: TRBV24-1; J: TRBJ2-3; D: TRBD2; size: -; DNA: TGTGCCACCAGTGATTCTTCTAGCGGGGGGGCAGATACGCAGTATTTT; CDR3: CATSDSSSGGADTQYF
V: TRBV13; J: TRBJ1-1; D: TRBD1; size: -; DNA: TGTGCCAGCAGCTTAGGTGGGACAGGGCATGAAGCTTTCTTT; CDR3: CASSLGGTGHEAFF
V: TRBV5-1; J: TRBJ2-1; D: TRBD2; size: -; DNA: TGCGCCAGCAGCTTGGGCGCGGGGGGGCTCTACAATGAGCAGTTCTTC; CDR3: CASSLGAGGLYNEQFF
V: TRBV21-1; J: TRBJ2-7; D: -; size: few; DNA: TGTGCCAGCAGCAAAGAAGGGGGGACAGGGGTCCACGAGCAGTACTTC; CDR3: CASSKEGGTGVHEQYF
V: TRBV18; J: TRBJ1-1; D: -; size: few; DNA: TGTGCCAGCTCACCGAGGGTGGAACACACTGAAGCTTTCTTT; CDR3: CASSPRVEHTEAFF
V: TRBV5-5; J: TRBJ2-1; D: -; size: -; DNA: TGTGCCAGCAGCTTGGAGGGGGTGAGAAATGAGCAGTTCTTC; CDR3: CASSLEGVRNEQFF
V: TRBV3-1/TRBV3-2; J: TRBJ2-5; D: -; size: -; DNA: TGTGCCAGCAGCCAAGAACCGGGATCAAAAGGGGAGACCCAGTACTTC; CDR3: CASSQEPGSKGETQYF
V: TRBV7-9; J: TRBJ1-4; D: -; size: -; DNA: TGTGCCAGCAGCCCGGACGGGGTGAATGAAAAACTGTTTTTT; CDR3: CASSPDGVNEKLFF
V: TRBV27; J: TRBJ2-7; D: TRBD2; size: -; DNA: TGTGCCAGCAGTTCGGTGACTAGCGGGGGGGCCTACGAGCAGTACTTC; CDR3: CASSSVTSGGAYEQYF
V: TRBV7-6; J: TRBJ2-5; D: -; size: many; DNA: TGTGCCAGCAGCGACGGACAAGTCCGCAGCGAGACCCAGTACTTC; CDR3: CASSDGQVRSETQYF
V: TRBV7-2; J: TRBJ1-1; D: TRBD1; size: -; DNA: TGTGCCAGCAGCCAGGACAGGAGGACTGAAGCTTTCTTT; CDR3: CASSQDRRTEAFF
V: TRBV13; J: TRBJ2-7; D: TRBD2; size: -; DNA: TGTGCCAGCAGGTCGACTAGCGGGGGAAACCACGAGCAGTACTTC; CDR3: CASRSTSGGNHEQYF
V: TRBV19; J: TRBJ2-5; D: -; size: -; DNA: TGTGCCAGTAGTGAGGGTGCATCGGAGACCCAGTACTTC; CDR3: CASSEGASETQYF
V: TRBV9; J: TRBJ2-7; D: TRBD2; size: -; DNA: TGTGCCAGCAGCTACGGGGGACGGGGGGACGGCGAGCAGTACTTC; CDR3: CASSYGGRGDGEQYF
V: TRBV7-6; J: TRBJ1-2; D: -; size: -; DNA: TGTGCCAGCAGCCTACTGGGAGGGGGAGTAAACTATGGCTACACCTTC; CDR3: CASSLLGGGVNYGYTF
V: TRBV21-1; J: TRBJ2-1; D: -; size: -; DNA: TGTGCCAGCACCCGCCTCCAGGGTCGGTACAATGAGCAGTTCTTC; CDR3: CASTRLQGRYNEQFF
V: TRBV11-2; J: TRBJ2-7; D: -; size: -; DNA: TGTGCCAGCAGGGGGGCGATGGTCGAGCAGTACTTC; CDR3: CASRGAMVEQYF
V: TRBV6-2/TRBV6-3; J: TRBJ1-5; D: TRBD1; size: -; DNA: TGTGCCAGCAGTAGACCGACCGGGACAGGGTTACGGCAGCCCCAGCATTTT; CDR3: CASSRPTGTGLRQPQHF
V: TRBV15; J: TRBJ1-5; D: -; size: -; DNA: TGTGCCACCAGCAGAGATGACCCGGGTATGGTGGGTCAGCCCCAGCATTTT; CDR3: CATSRDDPGMVGQPQHF
V: TRBV12-3/TRBV12-4; J: TRBJ2-5; D: -; size: -; DNA: TGTGCCAGCAGCCCCGGTGTTTTTGAGACCCAGTACTTC; CDR3: CASSPGVFETQYF